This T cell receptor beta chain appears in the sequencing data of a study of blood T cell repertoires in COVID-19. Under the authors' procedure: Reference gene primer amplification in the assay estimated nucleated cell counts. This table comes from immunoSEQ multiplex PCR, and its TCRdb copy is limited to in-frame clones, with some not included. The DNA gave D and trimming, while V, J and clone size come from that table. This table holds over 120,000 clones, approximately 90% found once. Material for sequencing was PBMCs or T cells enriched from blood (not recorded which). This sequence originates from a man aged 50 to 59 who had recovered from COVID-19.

The CDR3 region has the DNA TGTGCCAGCAGCCGCCGGTCCGAAGCTTTCTTT. Translating it yields CASSRRSEAFF. This chain joins TRBV3-1 (or the pseudogene TRBV3-2) and TRBJ1-1; D ambiguous. This CDR3 has 11 amino acids. Trimming took 4 bases from V and 8 from J, leaving 8 bases between them. Germline V gene data show CDR1 as LGHDT and CDR2 as YNNKEL (reference sequence).